The 29 T cell receptor beta chains reported below all come from one sample, sequenced in a study of blood T cell repertoires in COVID-19. Produced via immunoSEQ multiplex PCR; TCRdb's table is partial and in-frame only. Altogether roughly 320,000 clones are present, approximately 91% being singletons, with the ten largest covering 3.5% to 5%. Sequenced sample: PBMCs or T cells enriched from blood (not recorded which). These receptors were obtained from a woman under 40 who had been exposed to COVID-19.

The genes are TRBV28 and TRBJ2-7; D is undetermined. Germline V gene data show CDR1 as MDHEN and CDR2 as SYDVKM. Trimming pared 4 bases from V and 5 bases from J, leaving 6 bases between. The CDR3 is 11 amino acids. The CDR3 loop reads CASSSYNEQYF. The CDR3, as DNA: TGTGCCAGCAGTTCGTATAACGAGCAGTACTTC. Combining the CDR3 with reference TRBV28 and TRBJ2-7 gives the whole variable domain DVKVTQSSRYLVKRTGEKVFLECVQDMDHENMFWYRQDPGLGLRLIYFSYDVKMKEKGDIPEGYSVSREKKERFSLILESASTNQTSMYLCASSSYNEQYFGPGTRLTVT.

In this sample, this clone turned up a few times. For the CDR3, the DNA is TGTGCCAGTAAAGGTGCCGGGGGTTCAGGCAATCAGCCCCAGCATTTT. Protein product: CASKGAGGSGNQPQHF. The genes are TRBV19 and TRBJ1-5, with D perhaps matching TRBD1 (5 bases). Germline V gene lookup returns CDR1 LNHDA and CDR2 SQIVND (reference sequence). The length of the CDR3 is 16 residues. The ends were cut back, 7 bases at V and 2 bases at J, with 18 bases in the middle. Drawing the rest from reference TRBV19 and TRBJ1-5, the complete variable domain is DGGITQSPKYLFRKEGQNVTLSCEQNLNHDAMYWYRQDPGQGLRLIYYSQIVNDFQKGDIAEGYSVSREKKESFPLTVTSAQKNPTAFYLCASKGAGGSGNQPQHFGDGTRLSIL.

The chain is built from TRBV4-3 and TRBJ1-2; TRBD1 might be the D (6 bases). Trimming took 4 bases from V and 8 from J, leaving 20 bases between them. The CDR3 loop spans 15 amino acids. Per germline, CDR1 LGHNA and CDR2 YSLEER. The CDR3 DNA follows: TGCGCCAGCAGCCTGGACAGCTCTCAAAAACTAGGCTACACCTTC. This sequence encodes CASSLDSSQKLGYTF.

The rearrangement links TRBV3-1 (or the pseudogene TRBV3-2) to TRBJ2-1; 7 bases fit TRBD2. Trimming took 0 bases from V and 4 from J; bases not matched to a gene: 3. This CDR3 has 15 amino acids. CDR1 and CDR2 from the germline V gene are LGHDT and YNNKEL (reference sequence). This chain's CDR3 is CASSQEGGGYNEQFF. The CDR3 DNA reads TGTGCCAGCAGCCAAGAGGGCGGGGGTTACAATGAGCAGTTCTTC.

This clone was picked up a small number of times. The V call is TRBV11-2, the J call TRBJ2-1; TRBD2 agrees at 9 bases. Germline CDR1 reads SGHAT; CDR2 reads FQNNGV. Unmatched junction bases numbered 11, after V lost 5 bases and J lost 6 bases. This CDR3 has 16 amino acids. DNA for the CDR3: TGTGCCAGCAGCGGCCTTAGGCGGGGGGGCCGCAATGAGCAGTTCTTC. Translating it yields CASSGLRRGGRNEQFF.

The genes are TRBV3-1 (or the pseudogene TRBV3-2) and TRBJ1-2, with D hard to call. The CDR3 consists of 14 residues. V gave up 4 bases and J gave up 4 bases, with 13 bases separating them. CDR1 and CDR2 (germline): LGHDT, YNNKEL (reference sequence). This CDR3 reads CASSPPGKGYGYTF. In DNA, the CDR3 is TGTGCCAGCAGCCCCCCCGGGAAAGGCTATGGCTACACCTTC.

This clone was counted a single time. The V and J genes are TRBV27 and TRBJ2-7, with a weak D call TRBD1 (5 bases). Trimming pared 5 bases from V and 3 bases from J, leaving 11 bases between. The CDR3 extends over 13 amino acids. Germline-derived CDR1 and CDR2 are MNHEY and SMNVEV (reference sequence). Here the CDR3 reads CASSPNQGYEQYF. CDR3 in DNA: TGTGCCAGCAGTCCCAATCAGGGCTACGAGCAGTACTTC.

The chain recombines TRBV5-4 with TRBJ1-1; 8 positions match TRBD1. This CDR3 has 13 residues. Trimming at V came to 2 bases and at J to 6 bases, leaving 3 bases not matched to a gene. Germline loops: CDR1 SGHNT, CDR2 YYREEE (reference sequence). CDR3 in amino acids: CASSFGQGSEAFF. The CDR3 nucleotides are TGTGCCAGCAGCTTTGGACAGGGCTCTGAAGCTTTCTTT.

The genes are TRBV9 and TRBJ1-4; tentative D call: TRBD1 (5 bases). Trimming took off 7 bases at V and 4 bases at J, with 14 bases between the two ends. The germline CDR1 and CDR2 sequences are SGDLS and YYNGEE. This CDR3 has 14 amino acids. DNA for the CDR3: TGTGCCAGCTCGGGGGGACCCAATAATGAAAAACTGTTTTTT. This translates into CASSGGPNNEKLFF.

The J gene is TRBJ2-2, the V gene TRBV13, with 10 nucleotides matching TRBD1. The trim removed 4 bases at V and 3 bases at J, leaving 11 bases unmatched. Germline V gives CDR1 PRHDT, CDR2 FYEKMQ (reference sequence). The CDR3 length is 18 residues. CDR3 protein: CASSSTFTGTGDTGELFF. DNA for the CDR3: TGTGCCAGCAGCTCCACATTCACGGGGACAGGGGACACCGGGGAGCTGTTTTTT.

CDR3: CASSQVGRGAFF. DNA of the CDR3: TGTGCCAGCAGCCAAGTAGGCCGGGGGGCTTTCTTT. V usage is TRBV4-2 and J usage is TRBJ1-1, with a weak D call TRBD1 (5 bases). Deletions cut 1 base from V and 11 bases from J, with 11 bases between. Per germline, CDR1 LGHNA and CDR2 YNFKEQ. This CDR3 contains 12 residues.

The rearrangement joins TRBV15 to TRBJ1-5; D call uncertain. Trimming left V 3 bases short and J 4 bases short, with 7 bases between. The germline CDR1 and CDR2 sequences are LNHNV and YYDKDF (reference sequence). This CDR3 has 13 residues. CDR3 sequence: CATSRIRNQPQHF. DNA of the CDR3: TGTGCCACCAGCAGGATCAGAAATCAGCCCCAGCATTTT.

This clone was counted once. The V call is TRBV7-2, the J call TRBJ2-7, with D maybe TRBD2 (5 bases). The CDR3 is made up of 15 amino acids. Germline lookup yields CDR1 SGHTA and CDR2 FQGNSA. With 3 bases removed from V and 0 bases from J, the gap between germline ends came to 12 bases. CDR3 protein: CASSLAGPSSYEQYF. For the CDR3, the DNA is TGTGCCAGCAGCTTGGCGGGTCCTAGCTCCTACGAGCAGTACTTC.

The genes are TRBV6-5 and TRBJ2-6; 7 bases agree with TRBD2. V lost 6 bases, J lost 2 bases, and 4 bases stayed unmatched. The CDR3 runs to 15 residues. Germline-derived CDR1 and CDR2 are MNHEY and SVGAGI. The CDR3 sequence: CASSSSGAGANVLTF. The CDR3 bases are TGTGCCAGCAGCTCGAGCGGGGCTGGGGCCAACGTCCTGACTTTC.

This chain joins TRBV5-1 and TRBJ2-5; D is undetermined. Per germline, CDR1 SGHRS and CDR2 YFSETQ. Trimming left V 1 base short and J 4 bases short, with 11 bases between. There are 14 residues in the CDR3. CDR3 region: CASSLNTGSETQYF. The CDR3 DNA sequence: TGCGCCAGCAGCTTGAATACCGGTTCAGAGACCCAGTACTTC. The full variable domain, completed using reference TRBV5-1 and TRBJ2-5, is KAGVTQTPRYLIKTRGQQVTLSCSPISGHRSVSWYQQTPGQGLQFLFEYFSETQRNKGNFPGRFSGRQFSNSRSEMNVSTLELGDSALYLCASSLNTGSETQYFGPGTRLLVL.

The chain uses TRBV11-3 and TRBJ2-5, with D maybe TRBD2 (6 bases). Germline V CDR1 and CDR2: SGHNT, YENEEA. V was clipped by 5 bases and J by 5 bases, with 15 bases between them. CDR3 length: 14 amino acids. This CDR3 reads CASSPGRGYETQYF. CDR3 nucleotides: TGTGCCAGCAGCCCGGGACGGGGGTACGAGACCCAGTACTTC.

The V call is TRBV6-4, the J call TRBJ1-2, with TRBD1 as a possible D gene (5 bases). Trimming removed 4 bases at V and 8 bases at J, with 14 bases between. CDR3 size: 13 residues. Germline CDR1 is MRHNA and CDR2 is SNTAGT. CDR3 protein: CASSGKQVGGYTF. The CDR3 DNA sequence: TGTGCCAGCAGTGGTAAACAGGTAGGCGGCTACACCTTC.

V and J are TRBV5-1 and TRBJ1-2; TRBD1 matches at 7 bases. V gave up 3 bases and J gave up 1 base; unmatched junction bases: 9. Germline V CDR1 and CDR2: SGHRS, YFSETQ. There are 16 residues in the CDR3. Here the CDR3 DNA reads TGCGCCAGCAGCTCAGTGACAGGGCTAAATAACTATGGCTACACCTTC. It is translated as CASSSVTGLNNYGYTF.

The J gene is TRBJ2-2, the V gene TRBV11-3; D is ambiguous. V dropped 1 base and J dropped 5 bases, with 11 bases sitting between them. Germline V gene sequence: CDR1 SGHNT, CDR2 YENEEA. The CDR3 covers 15 residues. CDR3 nucleotide sequence: TGTGCCAGCAGCTTAGGCCTACAGCCTACCGGGGAGCTGTTTTTT. Translation gives CASSLGLQPTGELFF.

The genes are TRBV24-1 and TRBJ2-1, with 7 positions matching TRBD1. There are 16 residues in the CDR3. The trim removed 1 base at V and 7 bases at J, leaving 9 bases unmatched. The germline gives CDR1 KGHDR, CDR2 SFDVKD. The CDR3 spells CATSDLQGGHRNEQFF. CDR3 sequence (DNA): TGTGCCACCAGTGATTTACAAGGGGGCCATAGGAATGAGCAGTTCTTC.

The V and J genes are TRBV27 and TRBJ1-2; D gene unclear. This CDR3 has 14 residues. Germline V lookup: CDR1 MNHEY, CDR2 SMNVEV (reference sequence). The ends were cut back, 7 bases at V and 4 bases at J, with 16 bases in the middle. CDR3: CASTSKYNPYGYTF. The CDR3 DNA reads as TGTGCCAGCACCTCCAAGTACAACCCCTATGGCTACACCTTC.

The V and J genes are TRBV25-1 and TRBJ1-3, with D unresolved. Germline lookup yields CDR1 MGHDK and CDR2 SYGVNS. The CDR3 runs to 13 residues. V lost 5 bases and J lost 2, with 7 bases in between. The CDR3 sequence: CASSSVTGNTIYF. CDR3 bases: TGTGCCAGCAGTTCGGTGACTGGAAACACCATATATTTT.

The CDR3 DNA is TGTGCCAGTAGTAAGAACAGTCGGAACACCATATATTTT. Translation: CASSKNSRNTIYF. The chain links TRBV19 to TRBJ1-3; D is uncertain. The germline V gene encodes CDR1 LNHDA and CDR2 SQIVND (reference sequence). The CDR3 length is 13 residues. Trimming pared 4 bases from V and 7 bases from J, leaving 11 bases between.

In DNA, the CDR3 is TGTGCCAGTAGCTACAGGGGCGGCTACACCTTC. Protein product: CASSYRGGYTF. This chain joins TRBV19 and TRBJ1-2; TRBD1 aligns across 7 bases. The CDR3 is 11 residues long. Trimming took 6 bases from V and 8 from J; bases not matched to a gene: 3. CDR1 and CDR2 (germline): LNHDA, SQIVND (reference sequence).

As to this clone: The junction and the germline gene differ at one end; a read error may be behind it. The chain recombines TRBV29-1 with TRBJ1-2; maybe TRBD1 (5 bases). CDR3 length equals 13 residues. The germline gives CDR1 SQVTM, CDR2 ANQGSEA. CDR3 in amino acids: CSAEQAPNYGYTF. CDR3 DNA: TGCAGCGCTGAACAGGCCCCGAACTATGGCTACACCTTC.

CDR3 nucleotides: TGTGCCAGCAGCGCAGTCACAGGGCAGGACACCGGGGAGCTGTTTTTT. Protein product: CASSAVTGQDTGELFF. This sequence joins TRBV7-7 and TRBJ2-2, with D possibly matching TRBD1 (6 bases). V shed 5 bases and J shed 3 bases, with 16 bases lying between them. Looked up from germline, CDR1 is SSHAT and CDR2 is FNYEAQ (reference sequence). This CDR3 has 16 residues.

V is TRBV7-8 and J is TRBJ2-6; possible D gene TRBD2, 6 bases. V lost 1 base, J lost 1 base, and 8 bases lay in between. This CDR3 is 16 amino acids long. CDR1 SGHVS and CDR2 FQNEAQ come from the germline V gene. This CDR3 reads CASSLVEGSGANVLTF. The CDR3 nucleotides are TGTGCCAGCAGCTTAGTGGAGGGTTCTGGGGCCAACGTCCTGACTTTC. Full variable domain (rest looked up from reference TRBV7-8 and TRBJ2-6): GAGVSQSPRYKVAKRGQDVALRCDPISGHVSLFWYQQALGQGPEFLTYFQNEAQLDKSGLPSDRFFAERPEGSVSTLKIQRTQQEDSAVYLCASSLVEGSGANVLTFGAGSRLTVL.

This sequence joins TRBV28 and TRBJ1-3; D is unresolved. The CDR3 runs to 14 residues. Trimming removed 4 bases from V and 0 bases from J, with 7 bases in between. CDR1 and CDR2 (germline): MDHEN, SYDVKM. The CDR3 protein is CASSYPSSGNTIYF. In DNA, the CDR3 is TGTGCCAGCAGTTATCCTAGCTCTGGAAACACCATATATTTT.

The rearrangement joins TRBV19 to TRBJ2-7, with 11 bases matching TRBD2. The CDR3 totals 16 residues. The trim removed 3 bases at V and 2 bases at J, leaving 6 bases unmatched. CDR1 and CDR2 (germline): LNHDA, SQIVND (reference sequence). The chain's CDR3 is CASSISLAGGAYEQYF. The CDR3 DNA follows: TGTGCCAGTAGTATTTCGCTAGCGGGGGGTGCCTACGAGCAGTACTTC.